This T cell receptor (beta chain) is drawn from a study of T cell responses to AZD1222 COVID-19 vaccine. At the level of the study: Pooled together were second doses at about 4 or about 12 weeks.

This table comes from immunoSEQ multiplex PCR, and its TCRdb copy is limited to in-frame clones, with some not included. The profile covers about 92,000 clones, with about nine tenths appearing a single time and approximately 22% taken by the ten largest. This receptor was obtained from an adult in good health. This specimen consisted of peripheral blood, obtained on day 0 of AZD1222 vaccination.

CDR3 sequence reads: CASTLDRGMTEAFF. Written as DNA, the CDR3 is TGTGCCAGCACCCTAGACAGGGGGATGACTGAAGCTTTCTTT. This chain uses TRBV6-5 with TRBJ1-1, with 9 bases aligning to TRBD1. The CDR3 consists of 14 residues. Germline CDR1 is MNHEY and CDR2 is SVGAGI. V was pared by 7 bases and J by 5 bases, with 8 bases of the junction left unmatched.